These T cell receptor beta chains were read from a single sample in a study of post-analysis software for immune sequencing data. TCRdb re-derived calls from the PCR reads in MiXCR, one entry per CDR3 protein. The repertoire has fewer than 550,000 distinct CDR3 sequences, around 31% of them found once; the top ten carry under 7%. The sequenced sample consisted of blood. Every receptor here comes from a girl younger than 18 with multiple sclerosis. CDR3s include the opening cysteine and the closing phenylalanine or tryptophan.

TRBV6-6,TRBJ2-6,CASSYGTSSGANVLTF
TRBV19,TRBJ1-5,CASSGGLFNQPQHF
TRBV6-6,TRBJ1-2,CASSYRTGGIYGYTF
TRBV24-1,TRBJ2-1,CATSDFGQGALNEQFF
TRBV10-3,TRBJ2-5,CAISESERGRQETQYF
TRBV4-1,TRBJ1-4,CASSPFTGEDEKLFF
TRBV20-1,TRBJ1-4,CSALPSTGLEKLFF
TRBV10-3,TRBJ2-1,CAIRPGTSDNNEQFF
TRBV12-3/TRBV12-4,TRBJ2-3,CASTFGGGTDTQYF
TRBV3-1,TRBJ2-3,CASSQTSGLDTQYF
TRBV20-1,TRBJ1-6,CSAPYSAYNSPLHF
TRBV19,TRBJ2-3,CASSMEIADTQYF
TRBV5-8,TRBJ2-1,CASRLEGSSYNEQFF
TRBV7-3,TRBJ2-1,CASSPSGQHNEQFF
TRBV4-2,TRBJ1-4,CASSQAPVGGYEKLFF
TRBV29-1,TRBJ1-4,CSVEVPGGLEKLFF
TRBV5-1,TRBJ2-1,CASSPGTAGTNEQFF
TRBV7-2,TRBJ1-1,CASSLWGGGNTEAFF
TRBV5-8,TRBJ2-3,CASSLQPSTDTQYF
TRBV13,TRBJ2-5,CASSLDPRTSGGETQYF
TRBV20-1,TRBJ2-1,CSARGTGALLPYNEQFF
TRBV7-2,TRBJ2-7,CASSLTGVSPYEQYF
TRBV7-3,TRBJ2-3,CASSLTPGQAGIPDTDTQYF
TRBV7-8,TRBJ1-5,CASRPSRGNQPQHF
TRBV6-6,TRBJ2-7,CASSYSDRGNSYEQYF
TRBV9,TRBJ2-3,CASNGQPPNTQYF
TRBV5-6,TRBJ1-5,CASSSQGVPISNQPQHF
TRBV28,TRBJ2-7,CASSFGTGAEAYEQYF
TRBV7-2,TRBJ2-3,CASSLEYRGFGDTQYF
TRBV5-1,TRBJ2-1,CASSLEAGGMGNEQFF
TRBV15,TRBJ2-5,CATSSGQGEETQYF
TRBV4-1,TRBJ2-3,CASSQEGGLGDTQYF
TRBV28,TRBJ2-4,CASSLRRIGNIQYF
TRBV20-1,TRBJ1-2,CSAGGQGGGYTF
TRBV27,TRBJ2-5,CASSRRNRQETQYF
TRBV12-3/TRBV12-4,TRBJ1-1,CASSRTGDKNTEAFF
TRBV25-1,TRBJ2-5,CASSEEGGGETQYF
TRBV28,TRBJ2-1,CASSLSGLYNEQFF
TRBV7-3,TRBJ2-2,CASSAGHRGTGELFF